The 28 T cell receptor beta chains listed next were all sequenced from one sample in a study of blood T cell repertoires in COVID-19. Sequencing used immunoSEQ multiplex PCR; TCRdb keeps in-frame clones, though not all of them. Of about 310,000 clones detected, 89% appear once; the ten largest clones hold around 4.8%. Sample: PBMCs or T cells enriched from blood (not recorded which). The receptors here all came from a man aged 60-69 years who had recovered from COVID-19.

This clone has more than one count but fewer than ten. The CDR3 DNA sequence: TGTGCCAGCAGCTTGGATGGGATAGGAGGTCCGGGAAACACCATATATTTT. It specifies CASSLDGIGGPGNTIYF. V usage is TRBV5-6 and J usage is TRBJ1-3; no definite D call. V was cut by 0 bases and J by 4 bases, with 17 bases left in between. There are 17 residues in the CDR3. Looked up from germline, CDR1 is SGHDT and CDR2 is YYEEEE.

The chain is built from TRBV27 and TRBJ2-3, with TRBD2 matching over 11 bases. Germline CDR1 is MNHEY and CDR2 is SMNVEV (reference sequence). V lost 6 bases, J lost 5 bases, and 4 bases stayed unmatched. The CDR3 has 14 amino acids. For the CDR3, the DNA is TGTGCCAGCAGATTAGCGGGAGGGATAGATACGCAGTATTTT. Translated, it gives CASRLAGGIDTQYF.

The chain links TRBV9 to TRBJ2-1, with 8 bases identical to TRBD2. J was trimmed by 10 bases and V by 3 bases; bases with no gene match: 0. CDR1 is SGDLS, CDR2 YYNGEE, per germline. The CDR3 extends over 11 amino acids. The DNA of the CDR3 is TGTGCCAGCAGCGCTAGCGGGGAGCAGTTCTTC. Its protein product is CASSASGEQFF.

A single count supports this clone. This sequence joins TRBV5-1 and TRBJ1-4; 8 bases map to TRBD1. The germline V gene has CDR1 SGHRS and CDR2 YFSETQ. This CDR3 has 15 amino acids. The V segment lost 4 bases and the J segment 2 bases; nucleotides outside the gene matches: 4. The CDR3 is CASSKDRATNEKLFF. The CDR3, as DNA: TGCGCCAGCAGCAAGGACAGGGCGACTAATGAAAAACTGTTTTTT.

This clone has a single count. The gene calls are TRBV11-2 and TRBJ2-7; 12 bases agree with TRBD2. With V trimmed by 5 bases and J by 1 base, 3 bases remained unmatched. The CDR3 spans 15 residues. Per the germline V gene, CDR1 is SGHAT and CDR2 is FQNNGV. The CDR3 protein is CASSLGLAGSYEQYF. CDR3 nucleotide sequence: TGTGCCAGCAGCCTGGGACTAGCGGGTTCCTACGAGCAGTACTTC.

The chain has TRBV7-6 and TRBJ2-5; D not certain. This CDR3 spans 16 amino acids. Germline values: CDR1 SGHVS, CDR2 FNYEAQ. V dropped 4 bases and J dropped 2 bases, with 17 bases sitting between them. Here the CDR3 reads CASSYGGGAAQETQYF. The CDR3 DNA is TGTGCCAGCAGCTATGGCGGTGGCGCGGCACAAGAGACCCAGTACTTC. The full variable domain, completed using reference TRBV7-6 and TRBJ2-5, is GAGVSQSPRYKVTKRGQDVALRCDPISGHVSLYWYRQALGQGPEFLTYFNYEAQQDKSGLPNDRFSAERPEGSISTLTIQRTEQRDSAMYRCASSYGGGAAQETQYFGPGTRLLVL.

CDR3 in DNA: TGCACCAGCAGCCAAGCCGGGGGACCGGGGGACTCCTACAATGAGCAGTTCTTC. Translation gives CTSSQAGGPGDSYNEQFF. J is TRBJ2-1 and V is TRBV1; TRBD2, as called in the table, went unchecked against the DNA. TRBV1 is shown as a pseudogene. The CDR3 totals 18 residues.

The chain joins TRBV5-4 to TRBJ1-5, with a weak D call TRBD1 (5 bases). V lost 1 base and J lost 2, with 7 bases in between. The germline V gene has CDR1 SGHNT and CDR2 YYREEE (reference sequence). This CDR3 comprises 14 residues. The CDR3 coding sequence is TGTGCCAGCAGCTTGTCGGGGGGCAATCAGCCCCAGCATTTT. This translates into CASSLSGGNQPQHF.

This chain joins TRBV28 and TRBJ2-1, with TRBD2 identical over 14 bases. J lost 4 bases, V lost 7 bases, and 9 bases had no gene match. Germline CDR1 reads MDHEN; CDR2 reads SYDVKM. The CDR3 covers 17 residues. CDR3 bases: TGTGCCAGCACCAACGGAGGGACTAGCGGGAGTTACAATGAGCAGTTCTTC. This translates into CASTNGGTSGSYNEQFF.

The chain employs TRBV4-3 and TRBJ2-7; D gene uncertain. The V end was cut by 1 base, the J end by 3 bases, with 13 bases between. The germline V gene encodes CDR1 LGHNA and CDR2 YSLEER. This CDR3 has 15 amino acids. CDR3: CASSQGLVPLYEQYF. The CDR3 coding sequence is TGCGCCAGCAGCCAAGGACTCGTCCCGCTCTACGAGCAGTACTTC.

The rearrangement joins TRBV3-1 (or the pseudogene TRBV3-2) to TRBJ2-3; D might be TRBD2 (6 bases). V was shortened by 6 bases and J by 5 bases, with 12 bases between the two germline ends. Germline assignment: CDR1 LGHDT and CDR2 YNNKEL (reference sequence). The length of the CDR3 is 13 residues. CDR3 residues: CASSLLAEDTQYF. CDR3 nucleotides: TGTGCCAGCAGTCTACTAGCCGAAGATACGCAGTATTTT.

There are a few counts of this clone. V and J are TRBV5-4 and TRBJ2-3, with a tentative D call TRBD2 (6 bases). CDR1 SGHNT and CDR2 YYREEE come from the germline V gene (reference sequence). There are 16 residues in the CDR3. With 4 bases removed from V and 2 bases from J, the gap between germline ends came to 17 bases. The CDR3 DNA follows: TGTGCCAGCAGCCGGGGAGGCGGGACCGACACAGATACGCAGTATTTT. It codes for CASSRGGGTDTDTQYF.

The chain employs TRBV5-1 and TRBJ2-3; possibly TRBD2 for D (6 bases). V was shortened by 4 bases and J by 0 bases, with 12 bases between the two germline ends. CDR3 length: 15 amino acids. Germline values: CDR1 SGHRS, CDR2 YFSETQ. The CDR3 region is CASSAGLKSTDTQYF. CDR3 nucleotides: TGCGCCAGCAGCGCGGGACTTAAAAGCACAGATACGCAGTATTTT.

This chain joins TRBV21-1 and TRBJ1-1. TRBV21-1 is designated a pseudogene. The CDR3 has 15 residues. This CDR3 is CRWGWPGPGGTEAFF. CDR3 in DNA: TGTCGTTGGGGATGGCCTGGTCCGGGAGGCACTGAAGCTTTCTTT.

The chain uses TRBV3-1 (or the pseudogene TRBV3-2) and TRBJ2-5; 10 bases are a match to TRBD2. After removal of 4 bases from V and 1 base from J, the junction contained 3 bases not matched to a gene. CDR3 length equals 15 residues. The germline CDR1 and CDR2 sequences are LGHDT and YNNKEL (reference sequence). The CDR3 region is CASSLRTSGQETQYF. DNA of the CDR3: TGTGCCAGCAGCCTTAGGACTAGCGGCCAAGAGACCCAGTACTTC.

The CDR3 region is CASSLGASGLQETQYF. DNA for the CDR3: TGCGCCAGCAGCTTGGGAGCTAGCGGGCTTCAAGAGACCCAGTACTTC. This sequence joins TRBV5-1 and TRBJ2-5, with TRBD2 matching 8 bases. There are 16 residues in the CDR3. Trimming at V came to 0 bases and at J to 2 bases, leaving 6 bases not matched to a gene. Germline V gene lookup returns CDR1 SGHRS and CDR2 YFSETQ.

V usage is TRBV10-3 and J usage is TRBJ1-2; TRBD1 aligns across 11 bases. The trim removed 10 bases at V and 8 bases at J, leaving 6 bases unmatched. Germline lookup yields CDR1 ENHRY and CDR2 SYGVKD. CDR3 length: 12 amino acids. The CDR3 DNA follows: TGTGCCACCTGGAGGACAGGGGGCGGCTACACCTTC. Translation gives CATWRTGGGYTF.

This clone occurred once. The chain joins TRBV2 to TRBJ2-1, with TRBD1 matching over 9 bases. The CDR3 contains 15 residues. Germline CDR1 reads SNHLY; CDR2 reads FYNNEI. V lost 6 bases and J lost 4; bases outside the gene matches: 7. Here the CDR3 DNA reads TGTGCCAGCAGCCCTCTCGACAGGGGGTACAATGAGCAGTTCTTC. The encoded protein is CASSPLDRGYNEQFF.

The chain has TRBV6-5 and TRBJ1-2, with D possibly matching TRBD1 (5 bases). Trimming shortened V by 8 bases and J by 4 bases, and 17 bases separated the two germline ends. The CDR3 consists of 14 residues. Germline lookup yields CDR1 MNHEY and CDR2 SVGAGI. The CDR3 DNA sequence: TGTGCCAGCCGGGCGCGGAGGGGTTCCTATGGCTACACCTTC. Amino acid sequence: CASRARRGSYGYTF.

This rearrangement joins TRBV11-2 to TRBJ2-1; 7 nucleotides agree with TRBD1. The CDR3 sequence is 15 residues long. Germline CDR1 reads SGHAT; CDR2 reads FQNNGV. J gave up 2 bases and V 3 bases, and 4 bases lay outside the gene matches. The CDR3 DNA reads TGTGCCAGCAGCTTTCTGACAGGGCCCTACAATGAGCAGTTCTTC. This translates into CASSFLTGPYNEQFF.

The genes are TRBV28 and TRBJ1-4; D possibly corresponds to TRBD1 (5 bases). Germline V CDR1 and CDR2: MDHEN, SYDVKM. Deletions cut 6 bases from V and 4 bases from J, with 15 bases between. This CDR3 has 15 amino acids. CDR3 nucleotide sequence: TGTGCCAGCAGAAGCGGTGGGGGGATTAATGAAAAACTGTTTTTT. Protein product: CASRSGGGINEKLFF.

The chain employs TRBV9 and TRBJ2-1, with 11 bases that match TRBD2. Germline trimming cut 1 base from V and 9 bases from J; bases unmatched to any gene: 9. The CDR3 covers 16 residues. Looked up from germline, CDR1 is SGDLS and CDR2 is YYNGEE. The CDR3 nucleotides are TGTGCCAGCAGCGTAACCCTAGCGGGAGGTGGGTCTGAGCAGTTCTTC. It codes for CASSVTLAGGGSEQFF.

The chain recombines TRBV9 with TRBJ1-2; a possible D gene is TRBD1 (5 bases). The CDR3 spans 12 residues. V was clipped by 3 bases and J by 5 bases, with 8 bases between them. The germline V gene has CDR1 SGDLS and CDR2 YYNGEE. CDR3 sequence reads: CASSGGEYGYTF. The CDR3 nucleotides are TGTGCCAGCAGCGGGGGGGAGTATGGCTACACCTTC.

This sequence joins TRBV7-9 and TRBJ1-4; D gene unclear. The CDR3 covers 13 residues. Trimming took 8 bases from V and 7 from J, leaving 14 bases between them. Germline V gene data show CDR1 as SEHNR and CDR2 as FQNEAQ (reference sequence). DNA for the CDR3: TGTGCCAGCGCTCGGGGTATTGGTGAAAAACTGTTTTTT. It encodes CASARGIGEKLFF.

The CDR3 nucleotides are TGTGCCAGCAGTCCCGGGACTAGCGTCAATGAGCAGTTCTTC. This sequence encodes CASSPGTSVNEQFF. The chain is built from TRBV28 and TRBJ2-1; TRBD2 matches at 10 bases. V trimming: 5 bases; J trimming: 6 bases; junction bases outside the gene matches: 4. CDR3 length equals 14 residues. Germline loops: CDR1 MDHEN, CDR2 SYDVKM.

Written as DNA, the CDR3 is TGTGCCAGCAGCTTAAGACAGGGGGGCCGGGACTATGGCTACACCTTC. Translation gives CASSLRQGGRDYGYTF. The chain joins TRBV7-6 to TRBJ1-2; 9 bases are a match to TRBD1. The trim removed 2 bases at V and 3 bases at J, leaving 7 bases unmatched. The CDR3 totals 16 residues. Germline values: CDR1 SGHVS, CDR2 FNYEAQ.

In this sample, this clone turned up once. The chain is built from TRBV9 and TRBJ2-1; 10 bases match TRBD2. Germline values: CDR1 SGDLS, CDR2 YYNGEE. J gave up 6 bases and V 4 bases, and 7 bases lay outside the gene matches. The length of the CDR3 is 15 residues. In nucleotides, the CDR3 is TGTGCCAGCAGCCCGAGCGGGAGGGCCAGCAATGAGCAGTTCTTC. Translated, it gives CASSPSGRASNEQFF.

The chain combines TRBV5-4 with TRBJ1-2, with D hard to call. Trimming shortened V by 0 bases and J by 3 bases, and 9 bases separated the two germline ends. Germline V CDR1 and CDR2: SGHNT, YYREEE (reference sequence). The CDR3 has 14 residues. In DNA, the CDR3 is TGTGCCAGCAGCTTGGCCTCAGGTGACTATGGCTACACCTTC. Residues: CASSLASGDYGYTF.